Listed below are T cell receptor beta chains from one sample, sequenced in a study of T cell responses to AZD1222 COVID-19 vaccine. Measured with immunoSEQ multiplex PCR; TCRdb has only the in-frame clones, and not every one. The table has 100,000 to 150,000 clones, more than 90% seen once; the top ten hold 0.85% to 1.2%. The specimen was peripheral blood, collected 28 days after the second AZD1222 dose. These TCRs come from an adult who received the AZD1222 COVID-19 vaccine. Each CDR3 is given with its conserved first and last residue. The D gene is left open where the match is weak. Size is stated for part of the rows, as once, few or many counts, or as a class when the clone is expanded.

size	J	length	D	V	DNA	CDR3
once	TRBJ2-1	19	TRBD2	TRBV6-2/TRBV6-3	TGTGCCAGGAGTCTCCCTTGGGACCATAGCGGGGGAAGTTTGAATGAGCAGTTCTTC	CARSLPWDHSGGSLNEQFF
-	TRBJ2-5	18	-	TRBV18	TGTGCCAGCTCACCACCGGCAACGTTAGGCGCGCAGAAAGAGACCCAGTACTTC	CASSPPATLGAQKETQYF
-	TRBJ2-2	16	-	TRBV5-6	TGTGCCAGCAGCTTGTTCGGCACGGAGAACACCGGGGAGCTGTTTTTT	CASSLFGTENTGELFF
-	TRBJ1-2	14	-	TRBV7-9	TGTGCCAGCAGCTTAGCGGGTAGGAGCTATGGCTACACCTTC	CASSLAGRSYGYTF
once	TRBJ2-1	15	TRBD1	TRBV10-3	TGTGCCATCAGTGACGCTGGACAGGGTTATAATGAGCAGTTCTTC	CAISDAGQGYNEQFF
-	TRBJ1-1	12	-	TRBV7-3	TGTGCCAGCAGCCCACGGTCTTCTGAAGCTTTCTTT	CASSPRSSEAFF
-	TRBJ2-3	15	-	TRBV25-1	TGTGCCAGCAGTGAATCCCAGGGAACCACAGATACGCAGTATTTT	CASSESQGTTDTQYF
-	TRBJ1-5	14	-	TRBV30	TGTGCCTGGAAGGGAGGGGCCCCCAATCAGCCCCAGCATTTT	CAWKGGAPNQPQHF
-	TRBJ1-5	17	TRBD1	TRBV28	TGTGCCAGCAGGTCGTGGACAGGGGGAACTAGCAATCAGCCCCAGCATTTT	CASRSWTGGTSNQPQHF
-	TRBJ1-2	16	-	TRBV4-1	TGCGCCAGCAGCCAAGAGGGGCAGGGGTGGACCTATGGCTACACCTTC	CASSQEGQGWTYGYTF
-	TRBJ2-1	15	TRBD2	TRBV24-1	TGTGCCACCAGTGGTTGGCTAGCGGGACACAATGAGCAGTTCTTC	CATSGWLAGHNEQFF
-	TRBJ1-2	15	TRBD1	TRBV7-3	TGTGCCAGCAGCCGGACAGGGGGCGAGGTGGATGGCTACACCTTC	CASSRTGGEVDGYTF
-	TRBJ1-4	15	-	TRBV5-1	TGCGCCAGCAGCCAGGACCCCTCGACTAATGAAAAACTGTTTTTT	CASSQDPSTNEKLFF
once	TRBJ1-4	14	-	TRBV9	TGTGCCAGCAGCTTAAGACCCGACAGCTTCAAACTGTTTTTT	CASSLRPDSFKLFF
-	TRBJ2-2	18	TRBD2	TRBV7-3	TGTGCCAGCAGCTTAATTGGACTAGCGGGGGGTAACACCGGGGAGCTGTTTTTT	CASSLIGLAGGNTGELFF
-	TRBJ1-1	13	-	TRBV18	TGTGCCAGCTCACCCGAAGGAGGCACTGAAGCTTTCTTT	CASSPEGGTEAFF
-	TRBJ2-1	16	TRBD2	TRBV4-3	TGCGCCAGCAGCCAAGACGGGCGGGGGGTCTTGAATGAGCAGTTCTTC	CASSQDGRGVLNEQFF
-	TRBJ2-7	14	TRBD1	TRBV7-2	TGTGCCAGCAGCCCAGAGGGGACAGGGACCGAGCAGTACTTC	CASSPEGTGTEQYF
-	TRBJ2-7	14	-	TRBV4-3	TGCGCCAGCAGCCAATCCCGGGCTTCCTACGAGCAGTACTTC	CASSQSRASYEQYF
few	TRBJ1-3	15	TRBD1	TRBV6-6	TGTGCCAGCAGACCGGGACAGGGACTTGGAAACACCATATATTTT	CASRPGQGLGNTIYF
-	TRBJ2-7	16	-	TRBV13	TGTGCCAGCAGCTTAATGTCATTGAGATACTCCTACGAGCAGTACTTC	CASSLMSLRYSYEQYF
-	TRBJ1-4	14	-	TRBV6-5	TGTGCCAGCAGCAGAAGTCCTAGTAATGAAAAACTGTTTTTT	CASSRSPSNEKLFF
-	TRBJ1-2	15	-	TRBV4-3	TGCGCCAGCAGCCAAGATCCTTGGGGAAACTATGGCTACACCTTC	CASSQDPWGNYGYTF
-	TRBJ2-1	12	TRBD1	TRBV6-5	TGTGCCAGCAACCGGGACAGAGGTGAGCAGTTCTTC	CASNRDRGEQFF
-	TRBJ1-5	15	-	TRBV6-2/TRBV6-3	TGTGCCAGCAGTTATGGGGCTGGGTTCGATCAGCCCCAGCATTTT	CASSYGAGFDQPQHF
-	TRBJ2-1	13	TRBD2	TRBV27	TGTGCCAGTCAGCGGGAGTCCGACAATGAGCAGTTCTTC	CASQRESDNEQFF
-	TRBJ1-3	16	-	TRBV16	TGTGCCAGCAGCCAATCTCCCCCCGGACGAGGAAACACCATATATTTT	CASSQSPPGRGNTIYF
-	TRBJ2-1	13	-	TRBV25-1	TGTGCCAGCAGTGCAGTTCAGGGCAATGAGCAGTTCTTC	CASSAVQGNEQFF
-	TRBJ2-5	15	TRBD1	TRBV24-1	TGTGCCACCAGTGATCCCGGGACAGGGACGGAGACCCAGTACTTC	CATSDPGTGTETQYF
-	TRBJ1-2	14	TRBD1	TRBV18	TGTGCCAGCTCACCAGACAGGGGCGACTTCGGCTACACCTTC	CASSPDRGDFGYTF
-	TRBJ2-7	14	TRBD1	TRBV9	TGTGCCAGCAGCGTAGAGCACGACAGGGGCGAGCAGTACTTC	CASSVEHDRGEQYF
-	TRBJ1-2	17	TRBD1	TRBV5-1	TGCGCCAGCAACCCGGGGGGACAGGGGCCTATGGTGTACGGCTACACCTTC	CASNPGGQGPMVYGYTF
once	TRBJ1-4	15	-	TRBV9	TGTGCCAGCAGCTCATCCCCAGGGACCGCTGAAAAACTGTTTTTT	CASSSSPGTAEKLFF
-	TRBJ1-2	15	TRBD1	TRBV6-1	TGTGCCAGCAGTGAAGCAGGGACAGGGGAAGGTGGCTACACCTTC	CASSEAGTGEGGYTF
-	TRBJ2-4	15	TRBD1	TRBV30	TGTGCCTGGAGTACAGGGGGCGGAGGGAAAAACATTCAGTACTTC	CAWSTGGGGKNIQYF
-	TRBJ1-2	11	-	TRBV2	TGTGCCAGCCCCTTAGGGGCGAGCTACACCTTC	CASPLGASYTF